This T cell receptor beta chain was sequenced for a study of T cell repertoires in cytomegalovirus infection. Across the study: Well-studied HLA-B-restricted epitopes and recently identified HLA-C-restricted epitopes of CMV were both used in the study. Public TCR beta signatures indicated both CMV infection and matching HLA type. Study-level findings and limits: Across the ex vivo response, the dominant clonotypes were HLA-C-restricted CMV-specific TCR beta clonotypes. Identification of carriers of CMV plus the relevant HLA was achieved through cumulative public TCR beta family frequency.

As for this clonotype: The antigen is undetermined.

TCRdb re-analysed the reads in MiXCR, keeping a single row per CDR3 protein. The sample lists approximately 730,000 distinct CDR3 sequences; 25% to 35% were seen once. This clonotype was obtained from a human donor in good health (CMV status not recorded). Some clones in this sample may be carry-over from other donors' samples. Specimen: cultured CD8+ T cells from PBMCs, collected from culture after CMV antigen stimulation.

CDR3 amino acids: CASSQRPNQPQHF. DNA for the CDR3: TGCGCCAGCAGCCAACGACCTAATCAGCCCCAGCATTTT. The genes are TRBV5-1 and TRBJ1-5; D remains ambiguous. The CDR3 is made up of 13 amino acids. Germline values: CDR1 SGHRS, CDR2 YFSETQ. Trimming cost V 4 bases and J 4 bases, with 9 bases left between them.